This T cell receptor beta chain comes out of a study of T cells in localized non-small cell lung cancer. Study-wide results and limits: There were a median around 60 of the top 100 tumor clones appearing in adjacent lung. Those with higher blood T cell density had longer overall survival.

V shed 4 bases and J 3 bases; nucleotides not matched to a gene: 5. The CDR3 is 15 residues long. Per germline, CDR1 WSHSY and CDR2 SAAADI. In regard to this clone: Its antigen is as yet unknown.

Measured with immunoSEQ multiplex PCR; TCRdb has only the in-frame clones, and not every one. This table has 2,000 to 2,500 clones, roughly 20% appearing once. The TCR was taken from a male donor at least 60 years old with stage II lung adenocarcinoma. This chain joins TRBV10-2 and TRBJ1-5; 8 bases are shared with TRBD1. Source: lung tumor tissue, taken before any cancer treatment. The CDR3 here is CASSGDRSFNQPQHF. CDR3 nucleotides: TGCGCCAGCAGTGGGGACAGGAGTTTCAATCAGCCCCAGCATTTT.